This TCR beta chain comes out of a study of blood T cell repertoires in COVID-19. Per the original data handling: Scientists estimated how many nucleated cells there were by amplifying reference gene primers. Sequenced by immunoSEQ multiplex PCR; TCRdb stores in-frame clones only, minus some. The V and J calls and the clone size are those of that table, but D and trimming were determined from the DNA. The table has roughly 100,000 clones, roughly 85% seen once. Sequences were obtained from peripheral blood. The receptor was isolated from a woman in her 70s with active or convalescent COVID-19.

As DNA, the CDR3 is TGTGCCAGCAGCCAAGCAGGGGGCAGTGAAGCTTTCTTT. Its translation is CASSQAGGSEAFF. The chain has TRBV3-1 (or the pseudogene TRBV3-2) and TRBJ1-1; TRBD1 agrees at 8 bases. V shed 1 base and J 7 bases; nucleotides not matched to a gene: 2. Per germline, CDR1 LGHDT and CDR2 YNNKEL (reference sequence). The CDR3 spans 13 residues.